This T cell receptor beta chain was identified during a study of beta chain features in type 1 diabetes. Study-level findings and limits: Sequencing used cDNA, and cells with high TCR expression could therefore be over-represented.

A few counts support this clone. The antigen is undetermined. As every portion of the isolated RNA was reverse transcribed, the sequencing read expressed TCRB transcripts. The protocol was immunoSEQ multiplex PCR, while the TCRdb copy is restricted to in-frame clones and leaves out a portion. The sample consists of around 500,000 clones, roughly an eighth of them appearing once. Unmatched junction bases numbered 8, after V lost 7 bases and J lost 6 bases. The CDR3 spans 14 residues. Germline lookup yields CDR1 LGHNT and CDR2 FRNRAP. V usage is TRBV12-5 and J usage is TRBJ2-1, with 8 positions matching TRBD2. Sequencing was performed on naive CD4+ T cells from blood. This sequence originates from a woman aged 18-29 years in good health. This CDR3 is CASAFSSGPNEQFF. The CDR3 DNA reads TGTGCTAGTGCGTTCTCTAGCGGGCCCAATGAGCAGTTCTTC. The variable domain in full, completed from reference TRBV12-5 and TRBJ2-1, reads DARVTQTPRHKVTEMGQEVTMRCQPILGHNTVFWYRQTMMQGLELLAYFRNRAPLDDSGMPKDRFSAEMPDATLATLKIQPSEPRDSAVYFCASAFSSGPNEQFFGPGTRLTVL.